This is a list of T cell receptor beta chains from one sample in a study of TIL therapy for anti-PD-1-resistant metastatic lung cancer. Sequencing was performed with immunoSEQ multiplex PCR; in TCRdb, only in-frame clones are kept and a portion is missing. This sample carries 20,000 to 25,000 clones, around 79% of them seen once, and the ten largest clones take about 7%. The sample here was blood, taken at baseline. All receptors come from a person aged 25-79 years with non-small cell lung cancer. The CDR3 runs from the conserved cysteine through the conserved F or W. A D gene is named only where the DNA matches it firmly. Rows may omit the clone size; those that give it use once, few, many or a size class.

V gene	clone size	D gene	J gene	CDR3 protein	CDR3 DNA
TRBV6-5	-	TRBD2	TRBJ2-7	CASSSLSGFSYEQYF	TGTGCCAGCAGTTCGCTTAGCGGGTTCTCCTACGAGCAGTACTTC
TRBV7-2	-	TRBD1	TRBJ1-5	CASRSGGPNQPQHF	TGTGCCAGCAGATCAGGGGGGCCCAATCAGCCCCAGCATTTT
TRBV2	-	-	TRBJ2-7	CASSDDSNEQYF	TGTGCCAGCAGTGATGACAGCAACGAGCAGTACTTC
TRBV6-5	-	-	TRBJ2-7	CASSYRQFVYEQYF	TGTGCCAGCAGTTACCGACAGTTCGTCTACGAGCAGTACTTC
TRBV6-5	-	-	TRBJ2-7	CASRPPGRNSYEQYF	TGTGCCAGCAGGCCTCCGGGACGGAACTCCTACGAGCAGTACTTC
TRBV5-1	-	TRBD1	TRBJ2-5	CASSLSPGGETQYF	TGCGCCAGCAGTTTGTCCCCAGGGGGAGAGACCCAGTACTTC
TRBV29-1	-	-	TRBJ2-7	CSVVAGRTPYEQYF	TGCAGCGTGGTGGCCGGACGGACACCTTACGAGCAGTACTTC
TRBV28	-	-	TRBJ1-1	CASRLDTEAFF	TGTGCCAGCAGGTTGGACACTGAAGCTTTCTTT
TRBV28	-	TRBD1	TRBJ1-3	CASSRQGARGNTIYF	TGTGCCAGCAGTCGACAGGGGGCGCGAGGAAACACCATATATTTT
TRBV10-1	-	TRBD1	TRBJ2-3	CASSPGTGTDTQYF	TGCGCCAGCAGTCCCGGGACAGGCACAGATACGCAGTATTTT
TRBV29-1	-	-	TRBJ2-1	CSVEGLRGGDEQFF	TGCAGCGTTGAAGGACTTAGGGGGGGCGATGAGCAGTTCTTC
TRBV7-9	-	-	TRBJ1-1	CASSFQGRGAAEAFF	TGTGCCAGCAGCTTTCAGGGGAGGGGAGCGGCTGAAGCTTTCTTT
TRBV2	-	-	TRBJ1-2	CASSFGVPGNRGYTF	TGTGCCAGCAGTTTTGGTGTGCCGGGAAACAGGGGCTACACCTTC
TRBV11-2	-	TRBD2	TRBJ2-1	CASSSLAGVLEQFF	TGTGCCAGCAGCTCCCTAGCGGGAGTGTTAGAGCAGTTCTTC
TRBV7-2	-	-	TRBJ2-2	CASSGDLKLFF	TGTGCCAGCAGCGGGGACTTGAAGCTGTTTTTT
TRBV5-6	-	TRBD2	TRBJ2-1	CASRELAEGYNEQFF	TGTGCCAGCAGGGAACTAGCGGAAGGATACAATGAGCAGTTCTTC
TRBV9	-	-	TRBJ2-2	CASSGGTANTGELFF	TGTGCCAGCAGCGGAGGGACCGCGAACACCGGGGAGCTGTTTTTT
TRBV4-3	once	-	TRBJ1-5	CASSQDLWQPQHF	TGCGCCAGCAGCCAAGATCTTTGGCAGCCCCAGCATTTT
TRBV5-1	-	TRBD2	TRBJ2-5	CASSLVGREGETQYF	TGCGCCAGCAGCTTGGTGGGCAGGGAGGGGGAGACCCAGTACTTC
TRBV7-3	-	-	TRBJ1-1	CASSSVPRGTEAFF	TGTGCCAGCAGCTCCGTGCCTCGGGGCACTGAAGCTTTCTTT
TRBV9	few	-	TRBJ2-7	CASSVEGQPSYEQYF	TGTGCCAGCAGCGTAGAAGGTCAACCTTCCTACGAGCAGTACTTC
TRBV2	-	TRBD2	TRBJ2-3	CASSEGTSLLGDTQYF	TGTGCCAGCAGTGAAGGGACTAGCTTGTTAGGAGATACGCAGTATTTT
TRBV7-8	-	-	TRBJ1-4	CASSRGGTNEKLFF	TGTGCCAGCAGTAGGGGGGGGACTAATGAAAAACTGTTTTTT
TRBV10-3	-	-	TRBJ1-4	CAISELTIAGATNEKLFF	TGTGCCATCAGTGAGCTTACCATCGCGGGAGCAACTAATGAAAAACTGTTTTTT
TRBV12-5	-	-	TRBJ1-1	CASGPGIMNTEAFF	TGTGCTAGTGGTCCCGGAATTATGAACACTGAAGCTTTCTTT